These 14 T cell receptor beta chains originate from one sample sequenced in a study of shared clonotypes between healthy human individuals (dated by TCRdb to 2019 to 2021). Libraries were prepared through the immunoSEQ multiplex PCR assay. TCRdb limited this immuneACCESS table to in-frame rearrangements with V and J called. A share of clones is missing; checked studies link under half to unresolved V genes, and the rest is unexplained. The sample table holds 1,400,000 or so clones, of which approximately 98.5% were seen once. Of the sample, 0.3% to 0.45% falls within the top ten clones. Sample: naive CD4+ T cells sorted from blood. Reading the label with the study, this specimen's cell subset or site is: CD45RA+ positively selected. The source is a man aged 30 to 39 in good health.

This clone was observed once. The gene calls are TRBV7-8 and TRBJ2-1, with 9 bases fitting TRBD2. The trim removed 2 bases at V and 7 bases at J, leaving 9 bases unmatched. This CDR3 spans 16 amino acids. The germline V gene has CDR1 SGHVS and CDR2 FQNEAQ. CDR3 sequence reads: CASSLKRAGGKNEQFF. DNA of the CDR3: TGTGCCAGCAGCTTAAAGAGGGCGGGAGGGAAGAATGAGCAGTTCTTC.

The genes are TRBV18 and TRBJ2-1; 12 bases align to TRBD2. V lost 10 bases to trimming and J lost 3 bases; unmatched junction nucleotides: 13. This CDR3 contains 17 residues. The germline V gene encodes CDR1 KGHSH and CDR2 LQKENI. CDR3 amino acids: CATALALTSGGYNEQFF. The CDR3 coding sequence is TGTGCCACCGCTTTGGCTCTGACTAGCGGGGGCTACAATGAGCAGTTCTTC.

The rearrangement links TRBV5-1 to TRBJ2-2; 7 bases align to TRBD2. CDR3 length: 16 amino acids. The trim removed 0 bases at V and 0 bases at J, leaving 2 bases unmatched. The V gene's germline CDR1 is SGHRS and CDR2 YFSETQ. Written as DNA, the CDR3 is TGCGCCAGCAGCTTGGGGGGGGGATCGAACACCGGGGAGCTGTTTTTT. As protein: CASSLGGGSNTGELFF.

The gene calls are TRBV5-1 and TRBJ2-1; tentative D call: TRBD2 (5 bases). The V gene lost 4 bases and the J gene lost 4 bases, with 15 bases spanning the gap. CDR1 SGHRS and CDR2 YFSETQ come from the germline V gene. The CDR3 totals 15 residues. CDR3 region: CASSTTTTSYNEQFF. The CDR3, as DNA: TGCGCCAGCAGCACGACTACTACCTCATACAATGAGCAGTTCTTC.

This sequence joins TRBV7-9 and TRBJ2-3, with a tentative D call TRBD2 (6 bases). V was cut by 5 bases and J by 0 bases, with 15 bases left in between. Germline V gene sequence: CDR1 SEHNR, CDR2 FQNEAQ (reference sequence). The CDR3 is 16 amino acids. CDR3: CASSIGSTPSTDTQYF. DNA for the CDR3: TGTGCCAGCAGCATCGGGAGCACGCCTAGCACAGATACGCAGTATTTT.

J is TRBJ2-7 and V is TRBV7-9, with TRBD1 identical over 8 bases. Germline V gives CDR1 SEHNR, CDR2 FQNEAQ (reference sequence). This CDR3 contains 13 residues. With 3 bases clipped from V and 7 bases from J, the junction kept 5 bases outside the gene matches. The CDR3 coding sequence is TGTGCCAGCAGCTTGCAACAGGGGGGTGAGCAGTACTTC. It codes for CASSLQQGGEQYF.

The chain uses TRBV9 and TRBJ2-1; 12 nucleotides agree with TRBD2. CDR1 SGDLS and CDR2 YYNGEE come from the germline V gene. With 4 bases clipped from V and 3 bases from J, the junction kept 11 bases outside the gene matches. The CDR3 runs to 18 residues. The CDR3 region has the DNA TGTGCCAGCAGCCTCAACCCTCGGACTAGCGGGGACTACAATGAGCAGTTCTTC. Its protein product is CASSLNPRTSGDYNEQFF. The variable domain in full, with the rest retrieved from reference TRBV9 and TRBJ2-1, is DSGVTQTPKHLITATGQRVTLRCSPRSGDLSVYWYQQSLDQGLQFLIQYYNGEERAKGNILERFSAQQFPDLHSELNLSSLELGDSALYFCASSLNPRTSGDYNEQFFGPGTRLTVL.

V gene TRBV11-2 combines with J gene TRBJ2-7; D possibly corresponds to TRBD2 (6 bases). This CDR3 region has 14 residues. Trimming shortened V by 8 bases and J by 2 bases, and 16 bases separated the two germline ends. Per germline, CDR1 SGHAT and CDR2 FQNNGV. The CDR3 loop reads CASGIGGPPYEQYF. CDR3 in DNA: TGTGCCAGCGGTATAGGAGGGCCCCCCTACGAGCAGTACTTC.

The CDR3 protein is CASSLEGPSYEQYF. DNA for the CDR3: TGTGCCAGCAGCTTGGAAGGTCCTTCCTACGAGCAGTACTTC. The rearrangement uses TRBV5-4 and TRBJ2-7; D gene unclear. With 0 bases removed from V and 1 base from J, the gap between germline ends came to 8 bases. CDR1 and CDR2 (germline): SGHNT, YYREEE (reference sequence). This CDR3 spans 14 amino acids.

The rearrangement joins TRBV29-1 to TRBJ2-1; weak D call: TRBD2 (7 bases). The germline V gene has CDR1 SQVTM and CDR2 ANQGSEA. CDR3 size: 17 residues. With 2 bases removed from V and 4 bases from J, the gap between germline ends came to 21 bases. The CDR3 spells CSVERGGTTRGYNEQFF. The CDR3 DNA sequence: TGCAGCGTTGAAAGAGGTGGGACTACCAGGGGTTACAATGAGCAGTTCTTC.

CDR3 nucleotide sequence: TGTGCCAGCAGTCTCGACCGGGACAGGGGTGACCATGGCTACACCTTC. Translating gives CASSLDRDRGDHGYTF. The genes are TRBV27 and TRBJ1-2; TRBD1 matches 10 bases. The CDR3 has 16 amino acids. Germline values: CDR1 MNHEY, CDR2 SMNVEV (reference sequence). The V gene end was trimmed by 5 bases and the J gene end by 6 bases; junction bases not matched to a gene: 12.

This clone was observed once. The rearrangement links TRBV28 to TRBJ1-5; D is uncertain. This CDR3 region has 14 residues. Germline lookup yields CDR1 MDHEN and CDR2 SYDVKM. Trimming pared 5 bases from V and 3 bases from J, leaving 11 bases between. The chain's CDR3 is CASSDRRNNQPQHF. CDR3 DNA sequence: TGTGCCAGCAGTGATCGGCGGAACAATCAGCCCCAGCATTTT.

V is TRBV30 and J is TRBJ2-7, with D perhaps matching TRBD2 (5 bases). In germline, CDR1 is GTSNPN, CDR2 SVGIG (reference sequence). This CDR3 spans 14 amino acids. Trimming pared 3 bases from V and 3 bases from J, leaving 15 bases between. Written as DNA, the CDR3 is TGTGCCTGGAGCAAGGGAGTATCTTACTACGAGCAGTACTTC. It is translated as CAWSKGVSYYEQYF.

This clone was detected once. The V gene is TRBV5-1, the J gene TRBJ2-1; D not resolved. CDR3 length: 14 residues. Germline V gene sequence: CDR1 SGHRS, CDR2 YFSETQ. V gave up 7 bases and J gave up 0 bases, with 11 bases separating them. The CDR3 sequence: CASAQRDSYNEQFF. CDR3 nucleotide sequence: TGCGCCAGCGCCCAAAGGGACTCCTACAATGAGCAGTTCTTC.